The source of this T cell receptor (beta chain) is a study of blood T cell repertoires in COVID-19. Clinical histories supplied by participants themselves formed the basis of cohort assignment. The CDR3 consists of 16 residues. V lost 2 bases to trimming and J lost 9 bases; unmatched junction nucleotides: 8. Germline V gene data show CDR1 as MNHEY and CDR2 as SVGAGI. Some clones are missing from TCRdb's copy, which holds only in-frame ones; the method was immunoSEQ multiplex PCR. The sample contains a few hundred thousand clones, 75% to 90% of which appear only once. The J gene is TRBJ2-1, the V gene TRBV6-5; 12 nucleotides line up with TRBD2. The receptor comes from a man between 25 and 39 years old who had recovered from COVID-19. Sequences were obtained from PBMCs or T cells enriched from blood (not recorded which). The CDR3 spells CASSYLVWTSGVEQFF. The CDR3 nucleotides read TGTGCCAGCAGTTACCTTGTATGGACTAGCGGGGTTGAGCAGTTCTTC.